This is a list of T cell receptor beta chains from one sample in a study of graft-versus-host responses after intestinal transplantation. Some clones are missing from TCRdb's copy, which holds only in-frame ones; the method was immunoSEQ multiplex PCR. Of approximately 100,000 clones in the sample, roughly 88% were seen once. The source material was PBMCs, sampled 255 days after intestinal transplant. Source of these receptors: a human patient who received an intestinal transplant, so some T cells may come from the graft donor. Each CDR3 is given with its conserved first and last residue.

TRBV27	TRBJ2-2	CASRRLDNTGELFF
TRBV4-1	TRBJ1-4	CASSQVWGSNEKLFF
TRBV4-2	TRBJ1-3	CASSQDRVQGSSGNTIYF
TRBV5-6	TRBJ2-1	CASSLDGTGRHEQFF
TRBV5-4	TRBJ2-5	CASSLGGGGPQETQYF
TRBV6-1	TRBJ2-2	CASSSGTGEPGELFF
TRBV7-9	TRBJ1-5	CASSLPQGAQHF
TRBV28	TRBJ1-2	CASTSRGLGYTF
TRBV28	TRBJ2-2	CASTGTSNTGELFF
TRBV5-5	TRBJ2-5	CASSLEGGRETQYF
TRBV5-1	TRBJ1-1	CASSLAGSNTEAFF
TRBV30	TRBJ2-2	CAWSVLGPLGSGGELFF
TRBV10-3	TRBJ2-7	CAIRQAYEQYF
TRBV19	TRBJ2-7	CASSNGPYEQYF
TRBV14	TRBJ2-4	CASSQKSGLAKNIQYF
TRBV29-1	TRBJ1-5	CSVGDRKNQPQHF
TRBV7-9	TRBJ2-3	CASSLGATDTQYF
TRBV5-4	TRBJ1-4	CASSFAGTNEKLFF
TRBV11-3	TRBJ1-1	CASSLDRGAEAFF
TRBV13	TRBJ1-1	CASSPPTGDMNTEAFF
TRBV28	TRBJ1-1	CASSYTGDDANTEAFF
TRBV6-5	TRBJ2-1	CASSYSPPNEQFF
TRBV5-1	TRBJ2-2	CASSLASRETTNTGELFF
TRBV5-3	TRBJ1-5	CARSHYRGPQPQHF
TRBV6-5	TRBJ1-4	CASSYSGAGTEKLFF
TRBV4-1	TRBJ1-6	CASSSFEYNSPLHF
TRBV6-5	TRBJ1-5	CASSEQGGKQPQHF
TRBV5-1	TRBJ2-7	CASSLFTGTDSYEQYF
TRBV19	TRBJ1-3	CASSIPTGQGFSGNTIYF
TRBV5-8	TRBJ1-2	CASSRKNYLYGYTF
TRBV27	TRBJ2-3	CASSSRGAGDTQYF
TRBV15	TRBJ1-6	CATSRDQGRPNSPLHF
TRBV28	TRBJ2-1	CASSLWASGDLNEQFF
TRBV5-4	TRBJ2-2	CASRWTRAGGPGELFF
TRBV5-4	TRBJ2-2	CASSWRGTGELFF
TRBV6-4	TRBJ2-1	CASSLDGGSFNEQFF
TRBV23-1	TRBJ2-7	CASRDYSYEQYF
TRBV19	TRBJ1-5	CASSAVFGLRQPQHF
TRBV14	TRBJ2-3	CAGSYSGSSPDTQYF
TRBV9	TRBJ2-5	CASSGTGNWETQYF
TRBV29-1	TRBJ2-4	CSAWTLGLGIQYF
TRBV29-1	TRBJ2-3	CSVEVGQGAADTQYF
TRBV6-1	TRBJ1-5	CASSVGSLGNQPQHF
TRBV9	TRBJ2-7	CASSVGGSTYEQYF
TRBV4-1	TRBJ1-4	CASSQGSGGRRKLFF
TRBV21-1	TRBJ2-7	CASSPAYEQYF
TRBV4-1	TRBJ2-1	CASSLGLSNEQFF
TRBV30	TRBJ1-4	CAWSVPQGLGEKLFF
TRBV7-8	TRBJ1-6	CASSPGVANSPLHF
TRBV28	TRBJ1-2	CARGVLGGDNYGYTF
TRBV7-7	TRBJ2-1	CASTRLAGDNEQFF
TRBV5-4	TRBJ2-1	CATQLDPGLAGYNEQFF
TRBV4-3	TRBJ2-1	CASSQAGLAGDNEQFF
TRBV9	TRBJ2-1	CASSVDGQTYNEQFF
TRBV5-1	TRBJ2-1	CASSFGRDRRDEQFF
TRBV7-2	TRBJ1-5	CASSLVRDVYSNQPQHF
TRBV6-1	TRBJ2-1	CASSEGDYHEQFF
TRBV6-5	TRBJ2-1	CASSYGTANNEQFF
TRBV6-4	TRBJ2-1	CASSGEAGSGEQFF